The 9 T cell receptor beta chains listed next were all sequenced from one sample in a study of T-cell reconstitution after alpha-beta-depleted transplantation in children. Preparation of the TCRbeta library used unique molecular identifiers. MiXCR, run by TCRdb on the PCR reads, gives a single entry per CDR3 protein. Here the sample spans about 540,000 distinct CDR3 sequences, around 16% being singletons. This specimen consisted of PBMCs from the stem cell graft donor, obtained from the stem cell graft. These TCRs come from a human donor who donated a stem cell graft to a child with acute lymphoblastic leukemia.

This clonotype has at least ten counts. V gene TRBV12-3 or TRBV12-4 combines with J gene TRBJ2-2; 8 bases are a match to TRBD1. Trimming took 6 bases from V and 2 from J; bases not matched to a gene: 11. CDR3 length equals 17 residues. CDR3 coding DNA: TGTGCCAGCAGACGACGCATGGGACAGGTTAACACCGGGGAGCTGTTTTTT. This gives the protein CASRRRMGQVNTGELFF.

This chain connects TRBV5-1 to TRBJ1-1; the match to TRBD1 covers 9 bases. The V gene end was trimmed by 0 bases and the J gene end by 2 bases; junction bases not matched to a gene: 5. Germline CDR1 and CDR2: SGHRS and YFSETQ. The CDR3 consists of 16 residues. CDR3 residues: CASSLARTGANTEAFF. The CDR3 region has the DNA TGCGCCAGCAGCTTGGCGAGGACAGGGGCAAACACTGAAGCTTTCTTT.

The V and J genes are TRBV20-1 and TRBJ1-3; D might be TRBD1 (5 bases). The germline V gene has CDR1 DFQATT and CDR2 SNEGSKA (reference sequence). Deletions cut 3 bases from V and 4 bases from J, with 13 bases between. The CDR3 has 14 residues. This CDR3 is CSARNQGAGNTIYF. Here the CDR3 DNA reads TGCAGTGCTAGGAACCAGGGAGCCGGAAACACCATATATTTT.

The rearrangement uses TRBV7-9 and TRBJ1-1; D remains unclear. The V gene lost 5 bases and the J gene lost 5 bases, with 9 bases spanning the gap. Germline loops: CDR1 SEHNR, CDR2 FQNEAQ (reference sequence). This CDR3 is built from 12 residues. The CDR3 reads CASSLSLTEAFF. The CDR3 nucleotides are TGTGCCAGCAGCCTTTCGCTTACTGAAGCTTTCTTT.

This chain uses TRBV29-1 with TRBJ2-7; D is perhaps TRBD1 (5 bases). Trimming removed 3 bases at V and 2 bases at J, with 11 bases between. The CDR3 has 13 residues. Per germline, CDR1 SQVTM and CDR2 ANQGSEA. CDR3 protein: CSVDGAPAYEQYF. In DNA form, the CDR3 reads TGCAGCGTTGATGGGGCCCCCGCCTACGAGCAGTACTTC.

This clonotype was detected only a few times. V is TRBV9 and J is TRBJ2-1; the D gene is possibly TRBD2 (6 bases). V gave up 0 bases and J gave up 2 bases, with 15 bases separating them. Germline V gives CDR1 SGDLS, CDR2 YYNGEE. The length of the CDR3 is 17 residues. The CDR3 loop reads CASSVATDTGAYNEQFF. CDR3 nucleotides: TGTGCCAGCAGCGTAGCTACTGATACGGGGGCCTACAATGAGCAGTTCTTC.

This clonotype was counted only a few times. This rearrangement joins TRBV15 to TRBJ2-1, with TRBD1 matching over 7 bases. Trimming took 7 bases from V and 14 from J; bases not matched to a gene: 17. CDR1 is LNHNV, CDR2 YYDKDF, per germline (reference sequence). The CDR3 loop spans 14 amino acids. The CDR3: CATKRDSFEAPEFF. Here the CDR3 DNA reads TGTGCCACCAAACGGGACAGCTTCGAGGCCCCCGAGTTCTTC.

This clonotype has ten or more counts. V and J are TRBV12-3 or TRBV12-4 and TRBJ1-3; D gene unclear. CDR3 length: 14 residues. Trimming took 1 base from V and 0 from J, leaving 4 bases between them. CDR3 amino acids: CASSLGDSGNTIYF. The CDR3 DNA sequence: TGTGCCAGCAGTTTAGGAGACTCTGGAAACACCATATATTTT.

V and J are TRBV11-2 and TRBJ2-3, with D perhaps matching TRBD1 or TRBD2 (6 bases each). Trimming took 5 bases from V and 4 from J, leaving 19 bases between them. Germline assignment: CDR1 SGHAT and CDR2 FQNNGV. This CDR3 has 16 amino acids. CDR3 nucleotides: TGTGCCAGCAGCGATAATCGGGGGCCATCCGCAGATACGCAGTATTTT. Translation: CASSDNRGPSADTQYF.